Below, 10 T cell receptor beta chains from the same sample are listed, as sequenced in a study of CD8+ T cells in alopecia areata. Indicated treatment: oral pan-JAK inhibitor, 5-10 mg twice daily. Extraction and reverse transcription of RNA yielded cDNA as the sequencing template. TCRdb's copy holds only in-frame clones and misses some; the assay was immunoSEQ multiplex PCR. The data show about 200,000 clones, 58% seen once. The sample here was CD4+ T cells sorted from blood, taken at week 24, from a patient treated with tofacitinib. Source of these receptors: a human donor with alopecia areata.

This chain links TRBV18 with TRBJ1-2, with 7 bases matching TRBD1. V lost 6 bases and J lost 4; bases outside the gene matches: 8. The CDR3 runs to 14 residues. Germline CDR1 reads KGHSH; CDR2 reads LQKENI. CDR3 bases: TGTGCCAGCTCGCCCGGACAGGATGTCTATGGCTACACCTTC. Protein sequence: CASSPGQDVYGYTF.

This clone was seen a few times. This rearrangement joins TRBV27 to TRBJ1-2; D gene ambiguous. Deletions cut 8 bases from V and 5 bases from J, with 15 bases between. This CDR3 spans 13 amino acids. The germline gives CDR1 MNHEY, CDR2 SMNVEV (reference sequence). CDR3 in amino acids: CASGARVGYGYTF. CDR3 in DNA: TGTGCCAGCGGAGCTAGGGTGGGGTATGGCTACACCTTC.

This clone occurred a few times. V is TRBV10-3 and J is TRBJ2-5; D is possibly TRBD2 (6 bases). The J call may be mistaken, given a closer DNA end match to TRBJ2-7. CDR1 is ENHRY and CDR2 is SYGVKD in the germline V gene. The CDR3 spans 12 residues. The CDR3 region is CAIRGTPYEQYF. The CDR3 bases are TGTGCCATCAGGGGGACTCCTTACGAGCAGTACTTC.

V gene TRBV7-9 combines with J gene TRBJ2-5; D remains ambiguous. CDR1 and CDR2 (germline): SEHNR, FQNEAQ (reference sequence). The CDR3 totals 14 residues. V gave up 1 base and J gave up 4 bases, with 10 bases separating them. As DNA, the CDR3 is TGTGCCAGCAGCTTAGTAGGTGGGGTAGAGACCCAGTACTTC. It is translated as CASSLVGGVETQYF.

This rearrangement joins TRBV6-6 to TRBJ1-1; D call uncertain. Germline lookup yields CDR1 MNHNY and CDR2 SVGAGI (reference sequence). There are 14 residues in the CDR3. Trimming left V 6 bases short and J 1 base short, with 12 bases between. CDR3 region: CASSLGRRNTEAFF. DNA of the CDR3: TGTGCCAGCAGCTTGGGGAGGAGGAACACTGAAGCTTTCTTT.

The V and J genes are TRBV10-3 and TRBJ2-7, with D perhaps being TRBD1 or TRBD2 (5 bases each). CDR1 is ENHRY, CDR2 SYGVKD, per germline. The germline V and J ends were trimmed by 6 bases and 3 bases, with 15 bases remaining between them. This CDR3 contains 14 residues. DNA for the CDR3: TGTGCCATCAGACCCGGGACCGATAACTACGAGCAGTACTTC. Residues: CAIRPGTDNYEQYF.

The chain carries TRBV18 and TRBJ1-2, with 7 bases matching TRBD1. The CDR3 covers 16 residues. Germline CDR1 reads KGHSH; CDR2 reads LQKENI. Losses at the gene ends were 3 bases for V and 0 bases for J; bases not matched to a gene: 7. The CDR3 sequence: CASSPGRGESNYGYTF. The CDR3 nucleotides are TGTGCCAGCTCACCCGGCAGGGGGGAGTCTAACTATGGCTACACCTTC.

V gene TRBV29-1 combines with J gene TRBJ2-7; 10 bases match TRBD1. The V and J ends lost 7 bases and 3 bases, in that order; junction bases with no gene match: 9. Germline lookup yields CDR1 SQVTM and CDR2 ANQGSEA. CDR3 length equals 14 residues. In nucleotides, the CDR3 is TGCAGCGCCGAACTCGGGGACAGGGGCTACGAGCAGTACTTC. Protein sequence: CSAELGDRGYEQYF.

This chain joins TRBV29-1 and TRBJ2-7; D is unresolved. Trimming took 4 bases from V and 0 from J, leaving 10 bases between them. CDR1 is SQVTM, CDR2 ANQGSEA, per germline. The CDR3 is made up of 13 amino acids. The CDR3 loop is CSVGFGGSYEQYF. CDR3 DNA: TGCAGCGTTGGTTTTGGCGGCTCCTACGAGCAGTACTTC.

This clone occurred once. The rearrangement joins TRBV29-1 to TRBJ2-2; 7 bases are a match to TRBD1. J lost 4 bases, V lost 5 bases, and 1 base had no gene match. CDR1 is SQVTM, CDR2 ANQGSEA, per germline. The CDR3 runs to 12 residues. CDR3 nucleotide sequence: TGCAGCGTTAACAGGGGCACCGGGGAGCTGTTTTTT. This sequence encodes CSVNRGTGELFF.